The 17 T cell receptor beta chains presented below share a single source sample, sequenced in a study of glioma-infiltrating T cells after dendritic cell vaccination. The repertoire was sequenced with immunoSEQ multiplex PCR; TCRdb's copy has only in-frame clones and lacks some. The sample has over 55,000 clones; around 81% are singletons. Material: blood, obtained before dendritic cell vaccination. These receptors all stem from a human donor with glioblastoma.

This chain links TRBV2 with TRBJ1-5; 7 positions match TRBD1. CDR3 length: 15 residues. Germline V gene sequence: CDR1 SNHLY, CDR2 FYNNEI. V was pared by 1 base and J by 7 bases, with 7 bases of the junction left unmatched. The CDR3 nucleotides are TGTGCCAGCAGTGAAGGGGGCAGGGGGAGCCAGCCCCAGCATTTT. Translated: CASSEGGRGSQPQHF.

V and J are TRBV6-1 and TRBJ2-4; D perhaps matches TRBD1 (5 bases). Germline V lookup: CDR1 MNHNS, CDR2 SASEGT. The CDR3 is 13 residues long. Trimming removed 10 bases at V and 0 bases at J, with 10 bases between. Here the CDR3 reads CAIEDIAKNIQYF. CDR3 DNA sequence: TGTGCCATCGAGGACATAGCCAAAAACATTCAGTACTTC.

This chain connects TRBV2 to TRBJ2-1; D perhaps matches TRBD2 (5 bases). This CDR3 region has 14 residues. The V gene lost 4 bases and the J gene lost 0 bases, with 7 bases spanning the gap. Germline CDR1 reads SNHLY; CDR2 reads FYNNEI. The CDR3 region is CASSGGSSYNEQFF. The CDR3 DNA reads TGTGCCAGCAGTGGAGGGAGCTCCTACAATGAGCAGTTCTTC.

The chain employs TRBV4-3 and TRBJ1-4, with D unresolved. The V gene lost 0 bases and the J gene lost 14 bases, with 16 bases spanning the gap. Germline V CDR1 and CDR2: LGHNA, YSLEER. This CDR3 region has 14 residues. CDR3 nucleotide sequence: TGCGCCAGCAGCCAAGATCCGGAGGTCCCTACTCTGTTTTTT. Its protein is CASSQDPEVPTLFF.

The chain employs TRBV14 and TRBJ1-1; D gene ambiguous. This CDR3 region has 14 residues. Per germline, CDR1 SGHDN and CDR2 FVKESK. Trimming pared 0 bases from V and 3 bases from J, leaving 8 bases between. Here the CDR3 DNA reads TGTGCCAGCAGCCAAGATCTCCAGTACACTGAAGCTTTCTTT. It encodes CASSQDLQYTEAFF.

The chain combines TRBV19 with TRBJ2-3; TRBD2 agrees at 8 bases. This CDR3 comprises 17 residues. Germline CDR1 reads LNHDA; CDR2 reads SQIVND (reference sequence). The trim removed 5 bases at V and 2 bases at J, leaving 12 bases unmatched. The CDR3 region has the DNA TGTGCCAGTAGTCCCTGGTATGGCGGGGGGTACACAGATACGCAGTATTTT. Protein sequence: CASSPWYGGGYTDTQYF.

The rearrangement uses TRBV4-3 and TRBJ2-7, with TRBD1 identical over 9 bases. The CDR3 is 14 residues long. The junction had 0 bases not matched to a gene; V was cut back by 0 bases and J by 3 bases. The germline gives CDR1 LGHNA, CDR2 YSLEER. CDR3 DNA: TGCGCCAGCAGCCAAGAGGGACAGGGCTACGAGCAGTACTTC. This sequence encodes CASSQEGQGYEQYF.

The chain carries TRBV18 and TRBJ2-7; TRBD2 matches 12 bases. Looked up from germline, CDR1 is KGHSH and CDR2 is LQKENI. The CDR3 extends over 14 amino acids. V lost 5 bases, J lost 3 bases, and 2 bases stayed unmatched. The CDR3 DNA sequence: TGTGCCAGCTCAGCTAGCGGGGGGGACTACGAGCAGTACTTC. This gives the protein CASSASGGDYEQYF.

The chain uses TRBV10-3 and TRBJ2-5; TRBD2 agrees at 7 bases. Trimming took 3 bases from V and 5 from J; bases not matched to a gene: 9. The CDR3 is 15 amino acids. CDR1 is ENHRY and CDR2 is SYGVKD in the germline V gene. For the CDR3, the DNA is TGTGCCATCAGTGACCCCCCGGGGGAGGGGGAGACCCAGTACTTC. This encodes CAISDPPGEGETQYF.

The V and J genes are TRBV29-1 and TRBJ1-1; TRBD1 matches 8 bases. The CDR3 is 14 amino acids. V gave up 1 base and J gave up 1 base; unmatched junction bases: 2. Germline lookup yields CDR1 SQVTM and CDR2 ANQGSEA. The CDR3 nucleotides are TGCAGCGTTGAAGTGCAGGGGGCGAACACTGAAGCTTTCTTT. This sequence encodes CSVEVQGANTEAFF.

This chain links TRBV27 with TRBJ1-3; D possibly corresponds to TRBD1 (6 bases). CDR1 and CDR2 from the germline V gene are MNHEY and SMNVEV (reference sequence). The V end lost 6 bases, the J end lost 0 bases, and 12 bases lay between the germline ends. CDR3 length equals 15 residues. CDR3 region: CASSPEGVSGNTIYF. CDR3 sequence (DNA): TGTGCCAGCAGCCCTGAGGGGGTCTCTGGAAACACCATATATTTT.

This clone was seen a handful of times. CDR3 DNA: TGTGCCTGGACCTCCCGACAGGGGAGCACTGAAGCTTTCTTT. Protein sequence: CAWTSRQGSTEAFF. The V gene is TRBV30, the J gene TRBJ1-1; 8 nucleotides line up with TRBD1. The V gene end was trimmed by 4 bases and the J gene end by 4 bases; junction bases not matched to a gene: 8. The CDR3 has 14 amino acids. CDR1 and CDR2 (germline): GTSNPN, SVGIG (reference sequence).

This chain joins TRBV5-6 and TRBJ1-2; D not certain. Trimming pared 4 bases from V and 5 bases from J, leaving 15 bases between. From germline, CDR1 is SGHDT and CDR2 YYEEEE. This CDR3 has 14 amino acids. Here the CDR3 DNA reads TGTGCCAGCAGCCCCCGGAGGGCGGGTTATGGCTACACCTTC. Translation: CASSPRRAGYGYTF.

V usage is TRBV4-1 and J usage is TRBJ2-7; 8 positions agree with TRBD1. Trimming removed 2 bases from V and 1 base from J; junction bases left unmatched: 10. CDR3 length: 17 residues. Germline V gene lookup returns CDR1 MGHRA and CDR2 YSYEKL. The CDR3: CASSQSPTGGSSYEQYF. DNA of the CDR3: TGCGCCAGCAGCCAATCTCCCACAGGGGGGAGTTCCTACGAGCAGTACTTC.

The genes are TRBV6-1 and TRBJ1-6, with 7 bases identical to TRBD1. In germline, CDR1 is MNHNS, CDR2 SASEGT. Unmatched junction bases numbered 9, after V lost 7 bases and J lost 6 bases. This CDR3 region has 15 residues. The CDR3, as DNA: TGTGCCAGCAATGCAGGGGGATTGGGTAATTCACCCCTCCACTTT. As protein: CASNAGGLGNSPLHF.

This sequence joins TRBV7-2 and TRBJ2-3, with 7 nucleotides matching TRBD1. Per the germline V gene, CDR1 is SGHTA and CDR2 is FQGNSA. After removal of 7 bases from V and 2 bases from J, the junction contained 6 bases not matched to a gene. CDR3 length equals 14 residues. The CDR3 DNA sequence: TGTGCCAGCAACCAGGGACAGTACACAGATACGCAGTATTTT. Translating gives CASNQGQYTDTQYF.

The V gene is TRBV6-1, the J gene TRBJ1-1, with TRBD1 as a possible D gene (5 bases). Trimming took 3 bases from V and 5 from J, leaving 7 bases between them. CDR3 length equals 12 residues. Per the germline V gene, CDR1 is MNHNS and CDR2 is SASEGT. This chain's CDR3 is CASSDRVTEAFF. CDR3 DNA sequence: TGTGCCAGCAGTGACAGGGTAACTGAAGCTTTCTTT.